This T cell receptor beta chain was recovered during a study of cytomegalovirus exposure and HLA in healthy donors. The CDR3 extends over 15 amino acids. Trimming took off 0 bases at V and 3 bases at J, with 12 bases between the two ends. CDR1 is MGHRA and CDR2 is YSYEKL in the germline V gene. Researchers ran the PCR with 60 Vbeta and 13 Jbeta primers. The assay was immunoSEQ multiplex PCR, and TCRdb's table has in-frame clones only and misses some. The sample holds approximately 150,000 clones; roughly 78% are singletons and the top ten take roughly 3.2%. The source is a man younger than 35 in good health and CMV-seropositive. Sample: PBMCs. The genes are TRBV4-1 and TRBJ2-7; D may be TRBD2 (6 bases). CDR3 nucleotide sequence: TGCGCCAGCAGCCAAGATGGCGCGGGACGCTACGAGCAGTACTTC. Translation: CASSQDGAGRYEQYF.